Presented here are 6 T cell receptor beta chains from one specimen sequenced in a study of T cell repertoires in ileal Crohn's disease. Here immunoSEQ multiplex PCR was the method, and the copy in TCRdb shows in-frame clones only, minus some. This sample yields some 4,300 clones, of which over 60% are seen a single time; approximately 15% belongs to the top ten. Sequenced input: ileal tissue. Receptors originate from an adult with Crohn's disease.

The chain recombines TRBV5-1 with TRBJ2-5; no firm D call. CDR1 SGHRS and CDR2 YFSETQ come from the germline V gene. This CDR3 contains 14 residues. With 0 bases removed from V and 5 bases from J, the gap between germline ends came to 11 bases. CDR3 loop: CASSLGPLGETQYF. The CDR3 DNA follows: TGCGCCAGCAGCTTGGGCCCCCTCGGGGAGACCCAGTACTTC.

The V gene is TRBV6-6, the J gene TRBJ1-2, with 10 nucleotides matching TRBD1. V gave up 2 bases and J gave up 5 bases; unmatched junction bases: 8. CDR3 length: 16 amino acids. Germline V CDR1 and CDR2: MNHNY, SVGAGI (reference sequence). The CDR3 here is CASSYPPGQGLYGYTF. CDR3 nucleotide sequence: TGTGCCAGCAGTTACCCGCCGGGACAGGGGTTATATGGCTACACCTTC.

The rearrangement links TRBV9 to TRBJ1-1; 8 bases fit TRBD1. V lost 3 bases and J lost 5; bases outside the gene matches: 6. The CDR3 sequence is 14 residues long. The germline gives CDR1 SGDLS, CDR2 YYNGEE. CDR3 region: CASSAQGARTEAFF. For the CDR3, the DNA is TGTGCCAGCAGCGCCCAGGGGGCGCGAACTGAAGCTTTCTTT.

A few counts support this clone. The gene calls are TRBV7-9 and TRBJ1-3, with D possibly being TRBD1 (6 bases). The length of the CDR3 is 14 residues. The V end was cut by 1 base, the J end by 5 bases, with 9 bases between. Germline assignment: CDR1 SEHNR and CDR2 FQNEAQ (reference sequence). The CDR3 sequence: CASSLETGRNTIYF. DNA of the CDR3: TGTGCCAGCAGCTTAGAAACAGGGCGAAACACCATATATTTT.

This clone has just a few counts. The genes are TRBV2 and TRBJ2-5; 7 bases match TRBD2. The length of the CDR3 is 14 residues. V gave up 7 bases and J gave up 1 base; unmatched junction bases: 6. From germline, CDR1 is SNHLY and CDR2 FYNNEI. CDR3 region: CASTGGRSQETQYF. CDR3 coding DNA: TGTGCCAGCACGGGGGGACGGAGCCAAGAGACCCAGTACTTC.

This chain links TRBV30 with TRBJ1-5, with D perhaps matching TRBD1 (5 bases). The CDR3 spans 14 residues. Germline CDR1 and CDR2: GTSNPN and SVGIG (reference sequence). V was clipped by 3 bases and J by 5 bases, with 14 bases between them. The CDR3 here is CAWSPFQGDQPQHF. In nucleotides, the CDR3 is TGTGCCTGGAGCCCTTTCCAGGGCGATCAGCCCCAGCATTTT.